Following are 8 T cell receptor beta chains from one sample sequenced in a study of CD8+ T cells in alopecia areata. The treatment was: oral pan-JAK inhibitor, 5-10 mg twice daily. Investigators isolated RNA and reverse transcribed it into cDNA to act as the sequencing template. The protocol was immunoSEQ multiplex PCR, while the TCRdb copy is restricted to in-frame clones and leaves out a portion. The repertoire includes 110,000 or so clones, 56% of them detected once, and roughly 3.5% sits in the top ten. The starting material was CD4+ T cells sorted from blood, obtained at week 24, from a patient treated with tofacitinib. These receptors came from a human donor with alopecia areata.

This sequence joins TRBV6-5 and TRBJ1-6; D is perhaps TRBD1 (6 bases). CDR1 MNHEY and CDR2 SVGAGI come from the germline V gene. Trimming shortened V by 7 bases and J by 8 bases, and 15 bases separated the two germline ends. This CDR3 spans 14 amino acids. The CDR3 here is CASNRGGGHSPLHF. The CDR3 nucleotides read TGTGCCAGCAACCGAGGGGGGGGTCATTCACCCCTCCACTTT.

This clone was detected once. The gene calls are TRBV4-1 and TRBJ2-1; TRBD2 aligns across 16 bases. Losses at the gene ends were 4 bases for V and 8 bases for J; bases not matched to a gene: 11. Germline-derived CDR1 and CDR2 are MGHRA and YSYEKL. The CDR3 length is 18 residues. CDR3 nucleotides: TGCGCCAGCAGCCTCGGGACTAGCGGGGGGGCCGGTGGCCATGAGCAGTTCTTC. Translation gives CASSLGTSGGAGGHEQFF.

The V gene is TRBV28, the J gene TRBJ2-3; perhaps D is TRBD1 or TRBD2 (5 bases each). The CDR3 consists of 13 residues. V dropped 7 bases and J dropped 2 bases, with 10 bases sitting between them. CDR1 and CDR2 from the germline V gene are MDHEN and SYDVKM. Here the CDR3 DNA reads TGTGCCAGCACCTGGGACCACACAGATACGCAGTATTTT. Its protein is CASTWDHTDTQYF.

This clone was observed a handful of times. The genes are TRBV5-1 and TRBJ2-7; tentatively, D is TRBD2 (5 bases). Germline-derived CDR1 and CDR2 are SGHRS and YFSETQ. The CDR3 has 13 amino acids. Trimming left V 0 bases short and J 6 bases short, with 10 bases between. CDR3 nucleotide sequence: TGCGCCAGCAGCTTGGATTATCGGGGCGAGCAGTACTTC. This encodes CASSLDYRGEQYF. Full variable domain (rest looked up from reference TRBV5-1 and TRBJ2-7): KAGVTQTPRYLIKTRGQQVTLSCSPISGHRSVSWYQQTPGQGLQFLFEYFSETQRNKGNFPGRFSGRQFSNSRSEMNVSTLELGDSALYLCASSLDYRGEQYFGPGTRLTVT.

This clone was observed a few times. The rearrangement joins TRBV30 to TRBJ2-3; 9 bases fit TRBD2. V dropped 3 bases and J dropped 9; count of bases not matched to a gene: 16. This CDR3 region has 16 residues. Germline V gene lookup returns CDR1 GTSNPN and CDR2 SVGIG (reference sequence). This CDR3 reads CAWSPARTSEFGTQYF. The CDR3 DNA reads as TGTGCCTGGAGCCCCGCTAGGACTAGCGAATTCGGAACGCAGTATTTT.

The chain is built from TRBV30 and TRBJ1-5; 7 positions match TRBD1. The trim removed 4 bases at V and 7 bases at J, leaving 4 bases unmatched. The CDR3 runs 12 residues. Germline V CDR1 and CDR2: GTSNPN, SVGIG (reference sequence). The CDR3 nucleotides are TGTGCCTGGACAGGGGGGGGACAGCCCCAGCATTTT. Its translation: CAWTGGGQPQHF.

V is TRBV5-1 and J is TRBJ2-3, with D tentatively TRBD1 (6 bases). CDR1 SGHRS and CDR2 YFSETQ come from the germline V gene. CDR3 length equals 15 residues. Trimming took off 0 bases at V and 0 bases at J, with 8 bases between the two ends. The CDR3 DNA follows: TGCGCCAGCAGCTTGGAGGGGGACAGCACAGATACGCAGTATTTT. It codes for CASSLEGDSTDTQYF.

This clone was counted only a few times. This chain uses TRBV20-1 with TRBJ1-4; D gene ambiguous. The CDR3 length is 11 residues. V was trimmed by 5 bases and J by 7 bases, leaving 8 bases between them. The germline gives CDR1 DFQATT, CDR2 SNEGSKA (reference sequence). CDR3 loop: CSAGEFEKLFF. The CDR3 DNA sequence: TGCAGTGCTGGGGAATTTGAAAAACTGTTTTTT.